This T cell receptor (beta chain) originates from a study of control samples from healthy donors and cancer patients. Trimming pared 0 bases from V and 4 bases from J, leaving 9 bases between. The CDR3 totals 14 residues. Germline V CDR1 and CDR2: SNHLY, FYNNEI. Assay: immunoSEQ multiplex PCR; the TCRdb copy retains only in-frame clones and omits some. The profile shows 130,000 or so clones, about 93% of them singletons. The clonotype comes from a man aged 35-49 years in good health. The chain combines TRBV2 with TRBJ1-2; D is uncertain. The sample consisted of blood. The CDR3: CASSEAGTPYGYTF. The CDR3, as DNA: TGTGCCAGCAGTGAAGCGGGTACACCCTATGGCTACACCTTC.